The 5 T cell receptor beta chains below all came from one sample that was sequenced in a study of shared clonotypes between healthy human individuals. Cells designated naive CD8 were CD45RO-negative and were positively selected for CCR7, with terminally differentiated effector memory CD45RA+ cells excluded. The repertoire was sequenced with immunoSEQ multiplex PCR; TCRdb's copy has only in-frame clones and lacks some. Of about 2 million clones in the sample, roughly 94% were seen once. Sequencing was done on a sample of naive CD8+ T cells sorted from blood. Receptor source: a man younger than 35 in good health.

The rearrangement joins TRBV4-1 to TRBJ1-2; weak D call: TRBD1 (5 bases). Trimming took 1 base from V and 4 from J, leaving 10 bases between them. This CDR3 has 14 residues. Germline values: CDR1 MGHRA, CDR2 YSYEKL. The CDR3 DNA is TGCGCCAGCAGCCAAGTGGGGACGTTCTATGGCTACACCTTC. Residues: CASSQVGTFYGYTF.

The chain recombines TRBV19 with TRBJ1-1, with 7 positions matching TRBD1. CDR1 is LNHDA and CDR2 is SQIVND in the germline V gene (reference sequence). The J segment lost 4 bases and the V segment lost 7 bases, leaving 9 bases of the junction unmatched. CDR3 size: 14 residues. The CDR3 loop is CASTWTGPATEAFF. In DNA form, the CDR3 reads TGTGCCAGTACTTGGACAGGCCCAGCCACTGAAGCTTTCTTT.

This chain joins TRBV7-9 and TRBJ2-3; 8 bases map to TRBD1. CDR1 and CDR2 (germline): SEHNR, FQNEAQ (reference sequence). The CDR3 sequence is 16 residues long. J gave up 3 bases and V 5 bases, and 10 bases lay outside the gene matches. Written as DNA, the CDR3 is TGTGCCAGCAGCGCTTCGGACAGGGACCCTACAGATACGCAGTATTTT. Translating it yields CASSASDRDPTDTQYF.

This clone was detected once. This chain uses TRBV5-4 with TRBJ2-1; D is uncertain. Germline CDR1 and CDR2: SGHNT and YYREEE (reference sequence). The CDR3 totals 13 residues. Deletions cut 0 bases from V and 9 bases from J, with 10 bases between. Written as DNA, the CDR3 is TGTGCCAGCAGCTTGGAAGGTGTCAGTGAGCAGTTCTTC. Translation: CASSLEGVSEQFF.

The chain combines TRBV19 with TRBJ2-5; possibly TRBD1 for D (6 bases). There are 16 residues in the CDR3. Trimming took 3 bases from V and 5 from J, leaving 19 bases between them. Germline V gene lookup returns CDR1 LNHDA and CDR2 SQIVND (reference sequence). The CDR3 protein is CASSIMGTSPNETQYF. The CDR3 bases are TGTGCCAGTAGTATTATGGGGACATCGCCCAATGAGACCCAGTACTTC.